This TCR beta chain was identified in a study of T cell changes during pregnancy in multiple sclerosis. Germline-derived CDR1 and CDR2 are LNHDA and SQIVND (reference sequence). There are 15 residues in the CDR3. Unmatched junction bases numbered 8, after V lost 7 bases and J lost 5 bases. The assay was immunoSEQ multiplex PCR, and TCRdb's table has in-frame clones only and misses some. The sample includes around 88,000 clones, 80% to 95% seen only once; the top ten take approximately 2.6%. Sequenced here: peripheral blood, sampled in the first trimester of pregnancy. This clonotype was sampled from a female donor with multiple sclerosis, enrolled in a pregnancy study. The gene calls are TRBV19 and TRBJ1-5; TRBD1 agrees at 10 bases. Here the CDR3 reads CASTGQGLHDQPQHF. CDR3 bases: TGTGCCAGTACGGGACAGGGGCTTCACGATCAGCCCCAGCATTTT.